Sequencing of this T cell receptor (beta chain) was carried out in a study of OX40 agonist ivuxolimab in advanced cancers. Study in general: A diagnosis of hepatocellular carcinoma, melanoma, renal cell or head and neck cancer was present in dose-escalation patients. Partial responses, seen in three patients, involved one hepatocellular carcinoma and two cutaneous melanomas.

Only one count was recorded for this clone. Its antigen remains unknown. Study conclusions and caveats: Normalized expansion of T-cell clones was also low for some nonresponders.

Blood got drawn at baseline, again on cycle 4 day 1, and then on cycle 7 day 1. Germline CDR1 reads KGHSH; CDR2 reads LQKENI. CDR3 length: 15 residues. Trimming at V came to 3 bases and at J to 1 base, leaving 2 bases not matched to a gene. Using immunoSEQ multiplex PCR, the repertoire was profiled, and TCRdb retains in-frame clones only, with some absent. The sample yields 45,000 to 60,000 clones, about 87% seen once. The chain carries TRBV18 and TRBJ1-5; 8 positions agree with TRBD1. This TCR was sampled from an adult with an advanced solid tumor such as melanoma, head and neck, liver or kidney cancer. The input for sequencing was CD4+ or CD8+ T cells sorted from blood, taken in a trial of the OX40 agonist ivuxolimab. CDR3 bases: TGTGCCAGCTCACCTCAGGGGGCGAGCAATCAGCCCCAGCATTTT. As protein: CASSPQGASNQPQHF. Variable domain in full (rest from reference TRBV18 and TRBJ1-5): NAGVMQNPRHLVRRRGQEARLRCSPMKGHSHVYWYRQLPEEGLKFMVYLQKENIIDESGMPKERFSAEFPKEGPSILRIQQVVRGDSAAYFCASSPQGASNQPQHFGDGTRLSIL.